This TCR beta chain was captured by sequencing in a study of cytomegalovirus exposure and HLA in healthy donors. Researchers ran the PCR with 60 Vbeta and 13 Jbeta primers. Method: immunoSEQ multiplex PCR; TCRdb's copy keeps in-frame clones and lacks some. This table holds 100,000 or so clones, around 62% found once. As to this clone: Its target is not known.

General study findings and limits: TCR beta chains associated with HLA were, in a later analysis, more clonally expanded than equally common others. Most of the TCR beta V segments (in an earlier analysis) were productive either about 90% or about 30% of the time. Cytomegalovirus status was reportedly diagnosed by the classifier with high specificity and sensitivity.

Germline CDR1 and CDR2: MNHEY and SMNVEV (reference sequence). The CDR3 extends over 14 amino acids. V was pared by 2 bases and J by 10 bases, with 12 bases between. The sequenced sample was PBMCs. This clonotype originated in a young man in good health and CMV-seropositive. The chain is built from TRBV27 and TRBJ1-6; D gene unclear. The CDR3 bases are TGTGCCAGCAGTTTAGTGGCCGGGGAGTCACCCCTCCACTTT. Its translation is CASSLVAGESPLHF.